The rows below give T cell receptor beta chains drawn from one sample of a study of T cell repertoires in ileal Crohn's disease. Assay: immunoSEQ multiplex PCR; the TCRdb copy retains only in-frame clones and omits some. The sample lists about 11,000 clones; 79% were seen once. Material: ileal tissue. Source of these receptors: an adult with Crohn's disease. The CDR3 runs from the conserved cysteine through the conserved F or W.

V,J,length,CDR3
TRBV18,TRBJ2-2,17,CASSPQGGTGRNGELFF
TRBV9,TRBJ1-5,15,CASSVGGLLDQPQHF
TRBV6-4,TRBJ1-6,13,CASSRTADSPLHF
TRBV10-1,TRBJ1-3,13,CASSRSRGNTIYF
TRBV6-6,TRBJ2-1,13,CASRTSSYNEQFF
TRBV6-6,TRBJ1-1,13,CALLGSRGTEAFF
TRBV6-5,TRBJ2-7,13,CASSEYRAYEQYF
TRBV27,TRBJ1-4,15,CASSLLGQTNEKLFF
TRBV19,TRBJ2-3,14,CASSIGHRGDTQYF
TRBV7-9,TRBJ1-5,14,CASSLGQSDQPQHF
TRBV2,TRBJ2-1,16,CASNRPGDPVNNEQFF
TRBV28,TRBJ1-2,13,CASSLLQGFGYTF
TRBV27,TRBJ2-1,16,CASSRRGRGMDNEQFF
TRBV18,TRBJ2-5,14,CASSPAGGPSEQYF
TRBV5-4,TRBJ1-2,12,CASGDSLHGYTF
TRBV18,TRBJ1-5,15,CASSETGGYNQPQHF
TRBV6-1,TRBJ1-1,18,CASSEALLGSAGNTEAFF
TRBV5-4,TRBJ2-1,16,CASSTGRASGGNEQFF
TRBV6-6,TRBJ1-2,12,CASRGTGGFYTF
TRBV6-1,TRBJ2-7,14,CASTIAVELYEQYF
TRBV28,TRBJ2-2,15,CASSFPGANTGELFF
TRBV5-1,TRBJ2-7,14,CASSFARQSYEQYF
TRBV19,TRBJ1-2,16,CASSIAGTGANYGYTF
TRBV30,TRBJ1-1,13,CAWIGGPGTEAFF
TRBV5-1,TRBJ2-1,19,CASSLGTRRPERGGNEQFF
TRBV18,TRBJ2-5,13,CASTYNRGETQYF
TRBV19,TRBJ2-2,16,CASSIRGGANTGELFF
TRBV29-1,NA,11,CSARADYEQYF
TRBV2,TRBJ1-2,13,CASSQGIGYGYTF
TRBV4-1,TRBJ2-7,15,CASSQASHSTYEQYF
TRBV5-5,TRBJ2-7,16,CASSSRPSGGAGEQYF
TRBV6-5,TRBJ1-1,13,CASSYGTTSQAFF
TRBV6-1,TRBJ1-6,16,CASSEAWTGGFSPLHF
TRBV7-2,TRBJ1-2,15,CASSPGAGGNYGYTF
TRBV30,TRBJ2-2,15,CAWSVGLAGPGELFF
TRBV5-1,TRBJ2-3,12,CASSTPTDTQYF
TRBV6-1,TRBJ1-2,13,CASGGQPNYGYTF
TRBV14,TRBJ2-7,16,CASSQDPSGGLSKEYF
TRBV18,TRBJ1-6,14,CASSPSGADSPLHF
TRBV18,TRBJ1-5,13,CASSPRRDQPQHF
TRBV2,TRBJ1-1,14,CASNGGAWGTEAFF
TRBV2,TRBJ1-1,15,CASKGTAFSDTEAFF
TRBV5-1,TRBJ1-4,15,CASSLQGTTNEKLFF
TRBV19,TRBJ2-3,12,CASSISDSTQYF
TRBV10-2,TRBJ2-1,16,CASSQPGLAFYNEQFF
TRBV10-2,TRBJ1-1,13,CASSRRGGTEAFF
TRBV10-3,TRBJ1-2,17,CAISDFTGGLYNYGYTF
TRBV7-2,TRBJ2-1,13,CASSLVSENEQFF